Each of the 12 T cell receptor beta chains below was sequenced from the same sample in a study of blood T cell repertoires in COVID-19. The repertoire was sequenced with immunoSEQ multiplex PCR; TCRdb's copy has only in-frame clones and lacks some. This sample has 95,000 to 110,000 clones; around 84% occur once, and the top ten carry about 11%. The sequenced sample was peripheral blood. These receptors were taken from a human donor in a cohort sampled during active COVID-19.

The chain links TRBV11-2 to TRBJ1-2, with a tentative D call TRBD1 (6 bases). This CDR3 comprises 14 residues. The V and J ends lost 5 bases and 6 bases respectively, with 16 bases between them. Germline CDR1 is SGHAT and CDR2 is FQNNGV. The CDR3 DNA sequence: TGTGCCAGCAGCCAGGGGCCGGGGTCCCATGGCTACACCTTC. Translated, it gives CASSQGPGSHGYTF.

CDR3 sequence (DNA): TGTGCCAGCAGCTTAGGGGGAGATTTGAGGGTTCAGCCCCAGCATTTT. It specifies CASSLGGDLRVQPQHF. This rearrangement joins TRBV7-8 to TRBJ1-5; D not certain. CDR3 length: 16 residues. The germline V and J ends were trimmed by 1 base and 6 bases, with 16 bases remaining between them. Germline V gene sequence: CDR1 SGHVS, CDR2 FQNEAQ. Full variable domain (rest looked up from reference TRBV7-8 and TRBJ1-5): GAGVSQSPRYKVAKRGQDVALRCDPISGHVSLFWYQQALGQGPEFLTYFQNEAQLDKSGLPSDRFFAERPEGSVSTLKIQRTQQEDSAVYLCASSLGGDLRVQPQHFGDGTRLSIL.

The chain employs TRBV21-1 and TRBJ2-2; the DNA was not compared with TRBD2, the D call given in the table. TRBV21-1 is a recognized pseudogene. CDR3 size: 19 residues. The chain's CDR3 is CASSKVSLGEPASTGELFF. The CDR3 DNA is TGTGCCAGCAGCAAAGTGAGCCTCGGAGAACCAGCGAGCACCGGGGAGCTGTTTTTT.

V and J are TRBV6-5 and TRBJ2-5; TRBD2 is a possible D gene (5 bases). The V and J ends lost 7 bases and 5 bases respectively, with 14 bases between them. The CDR3 covers 13 residues. The germline V gene has CDR1 MNHEY and CDR2 SVGAGI. Here the CDR3 reads CASTGVTEETQYF. The DNA of the CDR3 is TGTGCCAGCACCGGGGTCACGGAGGAGACCCAGTACTTC.

The J gene is TRBJ1-4, the V gene TRBV2, with D perhaps matching TRBD1 (5 bases). Germline CDR1 is SNHLY and CDR2 is FYNNEI. The V and J ends lost 5 bases and 8 bases respectively, with 18 bases between them. CDR3 size: 15 residues. The chain's CDR3 is CASSQRSREEEKLFF. CDR3 DNA sequence: TGTGCCAGCAGTCAAAGGTCCAGGGAAGAGGAAAAACTGTTTTTT.

The J gene is TRBJ1-6, the V gene TRBV10-2; D unclear. The CDR3 spans 15 residues. The V gene's germline CDR1 is WSHSY and CDR2 SAAADI. Trimming removed 3 bases from V and 9 bases from J, with 15 bases in between. The CDR3 DNA reads as TGCGCCAGCAGTGATAGTGTCGGAGGGTTTTCACCCCTCCACTTT. Protein: CASSDSVGGFSPLHF.

The chain recombines TRBV11-2 with TRBJ2-6, with D unresolved. The CDR3 sequence is 15 residues long. The germline V gene encodes CDR1 SGHAT and CDR2 FQNNGV. V was cut by 0 bases and J by 2 bases, with 5 bases left in between. The CDR3 region is CASSLDRAGANVLTF. CDR3 sequence (DNA): TGTGCCAGCAGCTTAGATCGGGCTGGGGCCAACGTCCTGACTTTC.

The chain recombines TRBV11-3 with TRBJ1-1, with 10 bases fitting TRBD1. Germline V gene lookup returns CDR1 SGHNT and CDR2 YENEEA. V lost 4 bases to trimming and J lost 4 bases; unmatched junction nucleotides: 3. CDR3 length: 14 amino acids. The CDR3: CASSSGQGITEAFF. CDR3 bases: TGTGCCAGCAGCTCGGGACAGGGGATCACTGAAGCTTTCTTT.

The chain employs TRBV5-4 and TRBJ2-4; D is possibly TRBD1 (5 bases). Per the germline V gene, CDR1 is SGHNT and CDR2 is YYREEE (reference sequence). V dropped 4 bases and J dropped 0 bases, with 14 bases sitting between them. The CDR3 runs to 16 residues. The CDR3 region is CASSVQDTLAKNIQYF. The CDR3 DNA follows: TGTGCCAGCAGCGTTCAGGACACTCTAGCCAAAAACATTCAGTACTTC.

The chain recombines TRBV7-2 with TRBJ1-3; D remains ambiguous. The V end was cut by 8 bases, the J end by 4 bases, with 6 bases between. The V gene's germline CDR1 is SGHTA and CDR2 FQGNSA. This CDR3 is 11 amino acids long. As DNA, the CDR3 is TGTGCCAGCCAACAAGGAAACACCATATATTTT. Translating it yields CASQQGNTIYF.

The chain recombines TRBV6-5 with TRBJ1-1; D call uncertain. Looked up from germline, CDR1 is MNHEY and CDR2 is SVGAGI. The CDR3 spans 13 residues. V lost 9 bases, J lost 4 bases, and 15 bases lay in between. The CDR3 nucleotides read TGTGCCAGTTATAGGGAGCTCGTCACTGAAGCTTTCTTT. This translates into CASYRELVTEAFF.

J is TRBJ1-6 and V is TRBV19; D might be TRBD1 (6 bases). Trimming cost V 5 bases and J 3 bases, with 11 bases left between them. There are 15 residues in the CDR3. Looked up from germline, CDR1 is LNHDA and CDR2 is SQIVND (reference sequence). CDR3 bases: TGTGCCAGTAGTCTATCGGGACACTATAATTCACCCCTCCACTTT. Its protein product is CASSLSGHYNSPLHF. The complete variable domain, with remaining parts taken from reference TRBV19 and TRBJ1-6, reads DGGITQSPKYLFRKEGQNVTLSCEQNLNHDAMYWYRQDPGQGLRLIYYSQIVNDFQKGDIAEGYSVSREKKESFPLTVTSAQKNPTAFYLCASSLSGHYNSPLHFGNGTRLTVT.